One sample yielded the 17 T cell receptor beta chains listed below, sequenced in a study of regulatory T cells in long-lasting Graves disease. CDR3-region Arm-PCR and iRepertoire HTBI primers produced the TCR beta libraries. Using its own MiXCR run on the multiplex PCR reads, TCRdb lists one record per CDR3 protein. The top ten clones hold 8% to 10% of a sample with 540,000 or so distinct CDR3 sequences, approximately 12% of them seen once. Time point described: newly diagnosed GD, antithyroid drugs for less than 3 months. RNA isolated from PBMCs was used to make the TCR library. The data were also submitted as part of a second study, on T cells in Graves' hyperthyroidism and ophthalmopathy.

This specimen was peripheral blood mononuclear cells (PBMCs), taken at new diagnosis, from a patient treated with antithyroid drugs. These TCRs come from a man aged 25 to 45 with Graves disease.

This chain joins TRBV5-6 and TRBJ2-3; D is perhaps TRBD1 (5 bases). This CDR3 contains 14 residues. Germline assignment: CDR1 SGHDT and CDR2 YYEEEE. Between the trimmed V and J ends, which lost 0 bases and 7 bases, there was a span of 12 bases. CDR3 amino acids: CASSLEEGEYTQYF. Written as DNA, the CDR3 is TGTGCCAGCAGCTTGGAGGAAGGGGAATATACGCAGTATTTT.

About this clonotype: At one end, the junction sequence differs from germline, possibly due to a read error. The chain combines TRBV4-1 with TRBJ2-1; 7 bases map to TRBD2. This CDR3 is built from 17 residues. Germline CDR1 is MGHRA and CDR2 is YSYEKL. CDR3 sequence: CASSQGLAASSYNKQFF. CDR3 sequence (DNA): TGCGCCAGCAGCCAAGGTCTAGCGGCGAGCTCCTACAATAAGCAGTTCTTC.

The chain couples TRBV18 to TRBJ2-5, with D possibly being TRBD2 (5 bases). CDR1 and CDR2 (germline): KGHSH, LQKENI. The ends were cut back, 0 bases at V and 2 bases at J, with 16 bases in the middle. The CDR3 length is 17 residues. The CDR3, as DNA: TGTGCCAGCTCACCACCGCTTGGACTTCCGTCACAAGAGACCCAGTACTTC. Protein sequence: CASSPPLGLPSQETQYF.

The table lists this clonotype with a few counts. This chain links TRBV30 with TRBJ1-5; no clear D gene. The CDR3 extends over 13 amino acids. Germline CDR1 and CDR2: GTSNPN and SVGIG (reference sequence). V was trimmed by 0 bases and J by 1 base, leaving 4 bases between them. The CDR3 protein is CAWSVRSNQPQHF. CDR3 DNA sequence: TGTGCCTGGAGTGTCAGAAGCAATCAGCCCCAGCATTTT.

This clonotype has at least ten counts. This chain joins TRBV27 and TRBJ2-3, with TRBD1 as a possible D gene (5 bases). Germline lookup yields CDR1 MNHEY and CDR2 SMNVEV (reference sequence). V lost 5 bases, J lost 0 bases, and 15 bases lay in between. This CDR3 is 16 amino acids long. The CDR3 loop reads CASSPTVPGSTDTQYF. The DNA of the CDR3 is TGTGCCAGCAGTCCCACAGTTCCAGGGAGCACAGATACGCAGTATTTT.

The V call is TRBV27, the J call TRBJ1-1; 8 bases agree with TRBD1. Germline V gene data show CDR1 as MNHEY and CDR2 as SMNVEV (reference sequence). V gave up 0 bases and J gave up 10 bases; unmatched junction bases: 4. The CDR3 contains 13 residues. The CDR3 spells CASSLSARGRAFF. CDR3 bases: TGTGCCAGCAGTTTATCGGCCAGGGGGCGAGCTTTCTTT.

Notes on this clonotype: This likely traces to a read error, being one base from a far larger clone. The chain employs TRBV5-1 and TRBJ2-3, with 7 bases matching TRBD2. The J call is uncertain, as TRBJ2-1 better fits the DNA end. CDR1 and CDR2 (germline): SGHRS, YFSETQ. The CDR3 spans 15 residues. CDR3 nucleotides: TGCGCCAGCAGCTTGTTAACTAGCGAGAGGAATGAGCAGTTCTTC. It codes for CASSLLTSERNEQFF.

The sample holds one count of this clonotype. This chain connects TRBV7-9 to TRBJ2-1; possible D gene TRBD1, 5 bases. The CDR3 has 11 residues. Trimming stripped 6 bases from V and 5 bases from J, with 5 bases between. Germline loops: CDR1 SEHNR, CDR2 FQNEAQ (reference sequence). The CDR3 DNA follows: TGTGCCAGCAGAGGGGACAATGAGCAGTTCTTC. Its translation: CASRGDNEQFF.

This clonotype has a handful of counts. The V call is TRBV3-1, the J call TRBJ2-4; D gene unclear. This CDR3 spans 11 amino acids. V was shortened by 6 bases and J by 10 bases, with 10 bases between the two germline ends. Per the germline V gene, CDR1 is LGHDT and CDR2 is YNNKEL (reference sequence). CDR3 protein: CASSQEWIQYF. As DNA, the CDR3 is TGTGCCAGCAGTCAGGAATGGATTCAGTACTTC. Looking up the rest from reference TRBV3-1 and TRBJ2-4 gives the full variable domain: DTAVSQTPKYLVTQMGNDKSIKCEQNLGHDTMYWYKQDSKKFLKIMFSYNNKELIINETVPNRFSPKSPDKAHLNLHINSLELGDSAVYFCASSQEWIQYFGAGTRLSVL.

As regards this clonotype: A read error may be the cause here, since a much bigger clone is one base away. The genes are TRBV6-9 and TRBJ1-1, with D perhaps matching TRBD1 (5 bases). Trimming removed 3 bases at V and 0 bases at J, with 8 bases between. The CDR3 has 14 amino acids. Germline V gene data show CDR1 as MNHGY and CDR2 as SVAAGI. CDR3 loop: CASSYEQVNTEAFF. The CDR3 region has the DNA TGTGCCAGCAGTTACGAACAGGTGAACACTGAAGCTTTCTTT.

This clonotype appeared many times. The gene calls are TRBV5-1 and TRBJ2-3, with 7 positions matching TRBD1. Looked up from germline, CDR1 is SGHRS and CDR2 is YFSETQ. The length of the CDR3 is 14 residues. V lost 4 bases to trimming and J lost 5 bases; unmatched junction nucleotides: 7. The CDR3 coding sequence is TGCGCCAGCAGCCGATCAGGGGGAAAAGATACGCAGTATTTT. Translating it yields CASSRSGGKDTQYF.

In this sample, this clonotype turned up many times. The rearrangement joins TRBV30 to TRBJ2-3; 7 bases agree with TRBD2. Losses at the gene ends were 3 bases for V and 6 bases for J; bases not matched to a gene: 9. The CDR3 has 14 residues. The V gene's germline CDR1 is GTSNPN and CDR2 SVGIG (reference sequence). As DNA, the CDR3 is TGTGCCTGGAGGCAGGAAGCGGGGAGGGATACGCAGTATTTT. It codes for CAWRQEAGRDTQYF. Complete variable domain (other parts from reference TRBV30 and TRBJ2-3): SQTIHQWPATLVQPVGSPLSLECTVEGTSNPNLYWYRQAAGRGLQLLFYSVGIGQISSEVPQNLSASRPQDRQFILSSKKLLLSDSGFYLCAWRQEAGRDTQYFGPGTRLTVL.

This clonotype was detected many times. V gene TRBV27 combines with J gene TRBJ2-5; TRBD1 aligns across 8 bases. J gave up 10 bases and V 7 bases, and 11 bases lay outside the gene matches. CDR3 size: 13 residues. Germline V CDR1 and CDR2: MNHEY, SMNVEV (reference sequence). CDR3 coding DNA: TGTGCCAGCACCCCCGGGGACAGGTCGGGCCAGTACTTC. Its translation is CASTPGDRSGQYF.

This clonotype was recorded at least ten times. In nucleotides, the CDR3 is TGTGCCATCAGTGAGTCCCTAGCGGGACGCACAGATACGCAGTATTTT. It translates to CAISESLAGRTDTQYF. This chain links TRBV10-3 with TRBJ2-3, with TRBD2 matching over 9 bases. V trimming: 0 bases; J trimming: 1 base; junction bases outside the gene matches: 2. Germline-derived CDR1 and CDR2 are ENHRY and SYGVKD. CDR3 length: 16 amino acids.

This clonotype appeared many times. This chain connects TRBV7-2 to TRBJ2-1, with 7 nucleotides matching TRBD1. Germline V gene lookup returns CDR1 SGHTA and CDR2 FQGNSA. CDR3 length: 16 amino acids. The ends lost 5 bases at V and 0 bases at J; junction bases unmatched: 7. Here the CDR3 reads CASSDRDIPSYNEQFF. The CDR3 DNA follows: TGTGCCAGCAGCGACAGGGACATCCCCTCCTACAATGAGCAGTTCTTC.

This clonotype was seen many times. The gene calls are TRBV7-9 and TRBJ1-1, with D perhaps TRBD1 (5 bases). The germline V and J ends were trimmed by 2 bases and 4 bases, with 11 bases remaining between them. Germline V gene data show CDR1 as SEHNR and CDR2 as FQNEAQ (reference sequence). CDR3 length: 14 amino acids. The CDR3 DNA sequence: TGTGCCAGCAGCTTACCCAGGGTGGGCACTGAAGCTTTCTTT. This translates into CASSLPRVGTEAFF.

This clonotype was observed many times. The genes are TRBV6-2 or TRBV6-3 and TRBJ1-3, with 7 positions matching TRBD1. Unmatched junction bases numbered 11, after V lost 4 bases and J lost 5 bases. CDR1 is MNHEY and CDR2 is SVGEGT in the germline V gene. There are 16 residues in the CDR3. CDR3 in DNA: TGTGCCAGCAGTTCGTCGCCGGGACAGACTCGAAACACCATATATTTT. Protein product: CASSSSPGQTRNTIYF.